Below, one TCR beta chain is given with its context. The data are from a study of blood T cell repertoires in COVID-19. The CDR3 has 13 residues. Germline V gene sequence: CDR1 LNHNV, CDR2 YYDKDF (reference sequence). J lost 7 bases, V lost 6 bases, and 3 bases had no gene match. Authors' methods: Estimation of nucleated cell counts was performed using reference gene primer amplification. The repertoire was sequenced with immunoSEQ multiplex PCR; TCRdb's copy has only in-frame clones and lacks some. D and trimming come from the DNA, and the V and J calls and clone size come from that table. The table lists about 95,000 clones, about 84% of them singletons.

The chain joins TRBV15 to TRBJ1-1; 12 positions agree with TRBD1. The sample was peripheral blood. The receptor's source is an elderly man with active or convalescent COVID-19. CDR3 bases: TGTGCCACCAGGGGGACAGGGGGCGTTGAAGCTTTCTTT. Translating it yields CATRGTGGVEAFF. Combining the CDR3 with reference TRBV15 and TRBJ1-1 gives the whole variable domain DAMVIQNPRYQVTQFGKPVTLSCSQTLNHNVMYWYQQKSSQAPKLLFHYYDKDFNNEADTPDNFQSRRPNTSFCFLDIRSPGLGDTAMYLCATRGTGGVEAFFGQGTRLTVV.